The present entry profiles one TCR beta chain with its context. Its antigen remains unidentified. Within one base of it there is no much larger clone, and no base qualities were kept. Receptors were amplified or captured by PCR. Instrument used: Illumina HiSeq 2500. Molecular barcoding was employed in the preparation of TCR libraries, with unique molecular identifiers being used to normalize TCRbeta repertoire quantification. TCRdb redid the processing of the public reads, applying fastp at Q25 and MiXCR, and retained in-frame beta chains. All rows with the same CDR3 protein become a single entry with the most common DNA and genes. This sample lists 250,000 to 300,000 distinct CDR3 sequences; over 8% were detected once. The top ten constitute roughly 9.1% of the sample. The data belong to a study of T-cell reconstitution after alpha-beta-depleted transplantation in children (dated by TCRdb to 2016 to 2017). For the wider study: Using TCR repertoire profiling, the study quantitatively followed how T-cell immune reconstitution unfolded in children after TCRalphabeta/CD19-depleted allogeneic hematopoietic cell transplantation.

The TCR originated in a human donor who donated a stem cell graft to a child with SCID. Sequenced here: PBMCs from the stem cell graft donor, sampled from the stem cell graft.

The CDR3 loop reads CASSFTTSGVIKNIQYF. The nucleotides read TGTGCCAGCAGCTTTACTACTAGCGGGGTGATAAAAAACATTCAGTACTTC. This receptor chain uses TRBV5-8 and TRBJ2-4, and 10 bases in between align with TRBD2. CDR1 and CDR2 are read off the germline V gene as SGHTS and YDEGEE. The CDR3 goes from the cysteine to the phenylalanine over 17 residues. Of all the DNA, just the CDR3 is kept, 51 bases in frame from base 1. V lost 2 bases and J lost 4 bases, and the count of bases not matched to a germline gene is 9.